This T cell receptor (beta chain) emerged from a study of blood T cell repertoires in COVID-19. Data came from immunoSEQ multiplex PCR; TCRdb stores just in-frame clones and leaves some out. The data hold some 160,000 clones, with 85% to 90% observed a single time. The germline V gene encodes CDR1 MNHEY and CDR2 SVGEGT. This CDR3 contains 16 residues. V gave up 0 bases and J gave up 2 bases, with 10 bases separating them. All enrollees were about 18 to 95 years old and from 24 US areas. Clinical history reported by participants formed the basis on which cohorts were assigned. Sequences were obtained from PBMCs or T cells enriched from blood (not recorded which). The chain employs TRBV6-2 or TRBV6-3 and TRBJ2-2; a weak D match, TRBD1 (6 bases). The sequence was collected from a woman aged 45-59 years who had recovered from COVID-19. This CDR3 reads CASSYSGTLNTGELFF. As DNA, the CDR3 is TGTGCCAGCAGTTACTCTGGGACACTCAACACCGGGGAGCTGTTTTTT.